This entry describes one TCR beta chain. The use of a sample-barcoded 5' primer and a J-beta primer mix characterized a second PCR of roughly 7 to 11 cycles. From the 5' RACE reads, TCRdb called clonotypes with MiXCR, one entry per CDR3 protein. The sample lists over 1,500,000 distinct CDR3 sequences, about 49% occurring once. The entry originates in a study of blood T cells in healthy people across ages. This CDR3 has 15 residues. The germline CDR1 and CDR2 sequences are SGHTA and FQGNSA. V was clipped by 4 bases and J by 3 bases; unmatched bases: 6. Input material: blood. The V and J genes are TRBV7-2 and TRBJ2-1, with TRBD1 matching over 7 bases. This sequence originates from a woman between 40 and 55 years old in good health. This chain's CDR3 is CASSSTGEYYNEQFF. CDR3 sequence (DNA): TGTGCCAGCAGCTCCACAGGGGAATACTACAATGAGCAGTTCTTC.